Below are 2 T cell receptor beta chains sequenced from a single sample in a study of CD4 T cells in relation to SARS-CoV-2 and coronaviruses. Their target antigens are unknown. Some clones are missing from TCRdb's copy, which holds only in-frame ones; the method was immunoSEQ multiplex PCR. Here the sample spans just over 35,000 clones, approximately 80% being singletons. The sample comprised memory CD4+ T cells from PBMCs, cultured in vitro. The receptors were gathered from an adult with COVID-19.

Written as DNA, the CDR3 is TGTGCCAGCAGCTTAGTATGGGCACAGCTCTCTGGAAACACCATATATTTT. Translated: CASSLVWAQLSGNTIYF. V and J are TRBV7-8 and TRBJ1-3; D uncertain. Germline lookup yields CDR1 SGHVS and CDR2 FQNEAQ. Trimming stripped 1 base from V and 0 bases from J, with 13 bases between. The CDR3 extends over 17 amino acids.

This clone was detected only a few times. The CDR3 region has the DNA TGTGCCAGCCATTATCCGGGACTAGCGGGACCTAGCTCCTACAATGAGCAGTTCTTC. This encodes CASHYPGLAGPSSYNEQFF. The rearrangement links TRBV7-3 to TRBJ2-1; 13 nucleotides line up with TRBD2. Germline V gene lookup returns CDR1 SGHTA and CDR2 FQGTGA. J lost 0 bases, V lost 8 bases, and 13 bases had no gene match. This CDR3 has 19 residues.